The source of this TCR beta chain is a study of cytomegalovirus exposure and HLA in healthy donors. On the study more broadly: A prior analysis found 95 million to 140 million unique TCR beta sequences from roughly 180 million T cells.

This clone occurred once. The antigen remains undetermined. Donors likely had unrecorded immune exposures despite being nominally healthy when sampled. 13 Jbeta primers and 60 Vbeta primers were used for the PCR. TCRdb keeps only in-frame clones here, not all; method: immunoSEQ multiplex PCR. Of over 90,000 clones detected, under 85% appear once; the ten largest clones hold less than 15%. Germline CDR1 reads GTSNPN; CDR2 reads SVGIG (reference sequence). The CDR3 contains 13 residues. Trimming cost V 5 bases and J 9 bases; bases outside gene matches: 10. Broader study findings: TCR beta chain V- and J-gene trimming was linked, in a later analysis, to a missense variant in DCLRE1C. The productive fraction for most TCR beta V segments was about 87% or about 30% in an earlier analysis.

The V call is TRBV30, the J call TRBJ1-5; 7 nucleotides align to TRBD1. The TCR sequence derives from a woman in her sixties or seventies in good health and CMV-seropositive. Sequencing used PBMCs. This CDR3 reads CAWGRGAERPQHF. CDR3 sequence (DNA): TGTGCCTGGGGCAGGGGGGCCGAAAGGCCCCAGCATTTT.